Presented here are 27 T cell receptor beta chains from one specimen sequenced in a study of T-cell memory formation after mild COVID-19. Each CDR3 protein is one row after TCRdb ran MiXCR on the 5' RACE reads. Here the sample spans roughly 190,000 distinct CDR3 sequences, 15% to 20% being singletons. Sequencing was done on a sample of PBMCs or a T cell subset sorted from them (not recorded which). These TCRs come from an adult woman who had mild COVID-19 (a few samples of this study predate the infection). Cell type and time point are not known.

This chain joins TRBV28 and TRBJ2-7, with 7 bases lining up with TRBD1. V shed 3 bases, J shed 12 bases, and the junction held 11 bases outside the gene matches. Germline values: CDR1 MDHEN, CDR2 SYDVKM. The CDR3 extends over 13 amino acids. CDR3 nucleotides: TGTGCCAGCAGTTTTAGACAGGGAAGGACGTGGTACTTC. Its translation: CASSFRQGRTWYF.

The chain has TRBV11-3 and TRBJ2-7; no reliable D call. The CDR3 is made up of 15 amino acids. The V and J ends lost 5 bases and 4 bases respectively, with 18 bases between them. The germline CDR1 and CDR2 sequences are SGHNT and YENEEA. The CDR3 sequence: CASSLRHDNGYEQYF. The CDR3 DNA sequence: TGTGCCAGCAGCCTTCGACACGACAATGGTTACGAGCAGTACTTC.

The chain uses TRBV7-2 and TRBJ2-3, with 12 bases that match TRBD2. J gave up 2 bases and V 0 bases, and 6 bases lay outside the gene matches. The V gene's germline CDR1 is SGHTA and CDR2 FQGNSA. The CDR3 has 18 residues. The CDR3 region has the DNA TGTGCCAGCAGCTTAGCGGGCCGGACTAGCGGGGTCACAGATACGCAGTATTTT. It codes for CASSLAGRTSGVTDTQYF.

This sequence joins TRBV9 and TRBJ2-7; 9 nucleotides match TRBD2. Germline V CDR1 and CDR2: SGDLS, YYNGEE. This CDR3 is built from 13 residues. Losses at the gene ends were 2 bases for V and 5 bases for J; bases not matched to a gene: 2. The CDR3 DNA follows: TGTGCCAGCAGCGTGACTAGCGGAGACGAGCAGTACTTC. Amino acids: CASSVTSGDEQYF.

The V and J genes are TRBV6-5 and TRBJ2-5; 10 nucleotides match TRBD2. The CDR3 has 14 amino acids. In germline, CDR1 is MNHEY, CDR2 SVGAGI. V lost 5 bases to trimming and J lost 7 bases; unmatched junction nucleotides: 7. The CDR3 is CASSALAGALTQYF. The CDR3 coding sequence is TGTGCCAGCAGTGCCCTAGCGGGGGCCTTGACCCAGTACTTC.

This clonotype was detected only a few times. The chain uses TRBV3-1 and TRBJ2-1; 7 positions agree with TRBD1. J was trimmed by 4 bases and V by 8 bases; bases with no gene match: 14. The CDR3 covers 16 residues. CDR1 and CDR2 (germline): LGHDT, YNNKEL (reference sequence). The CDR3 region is CASAGRLVRGYNEQFF. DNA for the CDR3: TGTGCCAGCGCGGGCCGCCTAGTCAGGGGGTACAATGAGCAGTTCTTC.

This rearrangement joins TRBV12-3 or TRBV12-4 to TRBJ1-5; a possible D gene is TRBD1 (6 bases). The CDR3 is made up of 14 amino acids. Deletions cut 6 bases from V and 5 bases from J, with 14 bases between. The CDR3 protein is CASSMTGGYQPQHF. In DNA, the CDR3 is TGTGCCAGCAGCATGACAGGCGGGTATCAGCCCCAGCATTTT.

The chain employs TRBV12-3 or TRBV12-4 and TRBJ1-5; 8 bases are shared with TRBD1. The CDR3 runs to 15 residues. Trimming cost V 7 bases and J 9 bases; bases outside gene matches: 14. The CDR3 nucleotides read TGTGCCAGCACCCTCGGTAGGGGACAGGCCCTGCCCCAGCATTTT. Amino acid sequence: CASTLGRGQALPQHF.

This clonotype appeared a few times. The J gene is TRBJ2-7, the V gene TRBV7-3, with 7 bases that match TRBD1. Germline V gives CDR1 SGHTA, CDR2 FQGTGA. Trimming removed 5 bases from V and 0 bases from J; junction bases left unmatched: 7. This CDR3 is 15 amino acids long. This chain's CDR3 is CASSRDSPSSYEQYF. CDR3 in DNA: TGTGCCAGCAGCCGGGACAGTCCTAGCTCCTACGAGCAGTACTTC.

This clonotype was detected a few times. The CDR3 region is CATSRDPLIKETQYF. The CDR3 DNA is TGTGCCACCAGCAGAGATCCCCTAATCAAAGAGACCCAGTACTTC. The chain recombines TRBV15 with TRBJ2-5; unclear D gene. The germline V gene encodes CDR1 LNHNV and CDR2 YYDKDF (reference sequence). CDR3 length: 15 amino acids. The V and J ends lost 0 bases and 3 bases respectively, with 11 bases between them.

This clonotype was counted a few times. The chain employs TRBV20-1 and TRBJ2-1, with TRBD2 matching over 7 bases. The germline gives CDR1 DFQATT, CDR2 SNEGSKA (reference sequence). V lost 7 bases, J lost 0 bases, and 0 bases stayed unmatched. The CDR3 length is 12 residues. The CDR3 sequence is CSGTSSYNEQFF. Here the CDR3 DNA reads TGCAGTGGGACTAGCTCCTACAATGAGCAGTTCTTC.

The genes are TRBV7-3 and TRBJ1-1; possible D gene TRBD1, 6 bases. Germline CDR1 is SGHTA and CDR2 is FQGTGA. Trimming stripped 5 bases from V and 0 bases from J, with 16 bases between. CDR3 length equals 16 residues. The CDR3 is CASSHLGGRMNTEAFF. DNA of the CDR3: TGTGCCAGCAGCCACCTAGGGGGACGGATGAACACTGAAGCTTTCTTT.

CDR3 nucleotide sequence: TGTGCCAGCAGCTTAGAGGGGGCAGTCTTCAATGAGCAGTTCTTC. Amino acid sequence: CASSLEGAVFNEQFF. The rearrangement links TRBV7-2 to TRBJ2-1, with 7 bases that match TRBD1. The V segment lost 1 base and the J segment 6 bases; nucleotides outside the gene matches: 6. CDR3 length: 15 residues. Per the germline V gene, CDR1 is SGHTA and CDR2 is FQGNSA. Full variable domain (outside the CDR3, taken from reference TRBV7-2 and TRBJ2-1): GAGVSQSPSNKVTEKGKDVELRCDPISGHTALYWYRQSLGQGLEFLIYFQGNSAPDKSGLPSDRFSAERTGGSVSTLTIQRTQQEDSAVYLCASSLEGAVFNEQFFGPGTRLTVL.

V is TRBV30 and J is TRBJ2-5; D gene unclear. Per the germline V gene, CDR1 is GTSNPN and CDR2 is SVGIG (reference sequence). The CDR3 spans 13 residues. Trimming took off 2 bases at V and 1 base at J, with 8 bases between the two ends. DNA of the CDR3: TGTGCCTGGAGTCGGACGGTCCAAGAGACCCAGTACTTC. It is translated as CAWSRTVQETQYF.

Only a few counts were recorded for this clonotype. CDR3 region: CASILGGTDPRRNEQFF. The CDR3, as DNA: TGTGCCAGCATCCTAGGGGGTACCGATCCCCGCCGCAATGAGCAGTTCTTC. This chain joins TRBV7-2 and TRBJ2-1; D is perhaps TRBD1 (6 bases). V lost 7 bases and J 6 bases, leaving 25 bases between the germline ends. The length of the CDR3 is 17 residues. Germline V gene sequence: CDR1 SGHTA, CDR2 FQGNSA. Filled out from reference TRBV7-2 and TRBJ2-1, the complete variable domain reads GAGVSQSPSNKVTEKGKDVELRCDPISGHTALYWYRQSLGQGLEFLIYFQGNSAPDKSGLPSDRFSAERTGGSVSTLTIQRTQQEDSAVYLCASILGGTDPRRNEQFFGPGTRLTVL.

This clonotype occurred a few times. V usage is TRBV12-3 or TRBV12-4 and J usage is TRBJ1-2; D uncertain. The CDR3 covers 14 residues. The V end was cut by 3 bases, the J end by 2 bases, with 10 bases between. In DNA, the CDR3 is TGTGCCAGCAGTTTTAGACGGCCAAACTATGGCTACACCTTC. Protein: CASSFRRPNYGYTF.

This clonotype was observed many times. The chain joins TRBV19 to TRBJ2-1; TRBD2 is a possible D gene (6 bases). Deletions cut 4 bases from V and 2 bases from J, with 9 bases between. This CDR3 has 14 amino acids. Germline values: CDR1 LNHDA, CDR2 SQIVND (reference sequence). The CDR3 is CASSRDSAYNEQFF. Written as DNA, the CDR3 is TGTGCCAGTAGTAGGGACTCTGCCTACAATGAGCAGTTCTTC.

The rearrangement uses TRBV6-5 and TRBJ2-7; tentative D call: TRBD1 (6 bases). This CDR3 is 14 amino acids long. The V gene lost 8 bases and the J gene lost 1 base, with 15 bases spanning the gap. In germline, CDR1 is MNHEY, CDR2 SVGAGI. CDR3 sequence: CASHSQGRSYEQYF. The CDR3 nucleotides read TGTGCCAGCCATAGTCAGGGGCGATCCTACGAGCAGTACTTC.

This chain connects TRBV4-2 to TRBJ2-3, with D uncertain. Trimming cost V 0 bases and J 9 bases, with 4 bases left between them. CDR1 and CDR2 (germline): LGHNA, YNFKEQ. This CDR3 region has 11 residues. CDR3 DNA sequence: TGTGCCAGCAGCCAAGAGGGGACGCAGTATTTT. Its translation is CASSQEGTQYF.

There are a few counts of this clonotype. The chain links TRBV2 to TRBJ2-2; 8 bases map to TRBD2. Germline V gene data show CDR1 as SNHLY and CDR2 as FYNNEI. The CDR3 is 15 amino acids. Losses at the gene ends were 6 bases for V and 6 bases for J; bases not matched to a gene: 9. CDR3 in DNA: TGTGCCAGCAGCCTACTGACTAGCGTGCCCGGGGAGCTGTTTTTT. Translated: CASSLLTSVPGELFF.

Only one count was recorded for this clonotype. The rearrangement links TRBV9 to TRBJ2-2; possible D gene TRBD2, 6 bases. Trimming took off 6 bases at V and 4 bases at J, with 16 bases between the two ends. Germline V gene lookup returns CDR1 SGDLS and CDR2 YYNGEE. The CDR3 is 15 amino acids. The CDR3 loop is CASKGSGGPTGELFF. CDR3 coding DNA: TGTGCCAGCAAGGGTAGCGGAGGCCCCACCGGGGAGCTGTTTTTT.

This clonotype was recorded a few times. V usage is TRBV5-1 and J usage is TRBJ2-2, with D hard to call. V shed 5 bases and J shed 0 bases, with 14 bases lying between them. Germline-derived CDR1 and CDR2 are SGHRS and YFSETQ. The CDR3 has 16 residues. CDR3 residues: CASRRFERTNTGELFF. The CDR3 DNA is TGCGCCAGCAGGAGGTTCGAACGGACGAACACCGGGGAGCTGTTTTTT.

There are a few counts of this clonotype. As DNA, the CDR3 is TGTGCCACCAGTGAAATCGGGAGGGCCCAAGAGACCCAGTACTTC. Protein sequence: CATSEIGRAQETQYF. V usage is TRBV24-1 and J usage is TRBJ2-5, with TRBD2 matching 8 bases. Germline V gene lookup returns CDR1 KGHDR and CDR2 SFDVKD. The CDR3 has 15 amino acids. The trim removed 4 bases at V and 1 base at J, leaving 4 bases unmatched.

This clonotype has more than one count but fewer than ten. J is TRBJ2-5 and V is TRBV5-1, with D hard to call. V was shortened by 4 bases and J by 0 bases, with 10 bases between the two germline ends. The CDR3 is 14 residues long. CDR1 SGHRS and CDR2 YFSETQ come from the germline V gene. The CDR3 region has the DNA TGCGCCAGCAGCGAAAACACCTACCAAGAGACCCAGTACTTC. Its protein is CASSENTYQETQYF.

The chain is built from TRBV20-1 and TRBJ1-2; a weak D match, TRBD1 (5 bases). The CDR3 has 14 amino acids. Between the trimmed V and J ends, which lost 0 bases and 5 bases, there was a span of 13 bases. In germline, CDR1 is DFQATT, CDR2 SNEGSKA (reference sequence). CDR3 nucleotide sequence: TGCAGTGCTAGAGATCGGGGGAAGGGGTATGGCTACACCTTC. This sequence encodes CSARDRGKGYGYTF.

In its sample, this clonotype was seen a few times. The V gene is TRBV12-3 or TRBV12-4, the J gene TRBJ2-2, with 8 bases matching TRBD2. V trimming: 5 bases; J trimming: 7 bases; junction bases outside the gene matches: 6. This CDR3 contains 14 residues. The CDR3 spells CASSPGLAGGELFF. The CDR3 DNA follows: TGTGCCAGCAGTCCTGGACTAGCCGGCGGGGAGCTGTTTTTT.

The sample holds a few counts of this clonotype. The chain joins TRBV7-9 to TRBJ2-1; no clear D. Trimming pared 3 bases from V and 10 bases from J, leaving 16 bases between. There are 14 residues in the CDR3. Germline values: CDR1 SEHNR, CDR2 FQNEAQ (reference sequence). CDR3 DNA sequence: TGTGCCAGCAGCTTTATCCAAAGGATCGGAGAGCAGTTCTTC. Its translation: CASSFIQRIGEQFF.